The clone carrying this TCR beta chain was seen a few times. Its antigen is as yet unknown. The sample comes from a study of beta chain features in type 1 diabetes. General study results and limits: When VDJ junctions were examined, type 1 diabetes patients showed fewer insertions and more deletions. Moderate yet significant TCRB CDR3 shortening was seen in Type 1 diabetes patients in all four CD4+ subsets. cDNA-based sequencing might over-represent cells highly expressing TCR.

Every bit of the isolated RNA underwent reverse transcription, so sequencing read expressed TCRB transcripts. TCRdb's table, derived via immunoSEQ multiplex PCR, lists solely in-frame clones and lacks some. The profile shows about 240,000 clones, approximately 15% of them singletons. Germline V lookup: CDR1 MNHEY, CDR2 SVGAGI. This CDR3 spans 14 amino acids. V lost 2 bases, J lost 3 bases, and 10 bases lay in between. This TCR derives from a man between 25 and 39 years old with type 1 diabetes. This rearrangement joins TRBV6-5 to TRBJ1-1; D is unresolved. The source material was naive CD4+ T cells from blood. The CDR3 protein is CASSYTVTDTEAFF. CDR3 nucleotide sequence: TGTGCCAGCAGTTACACCGTAACGGACACTGAAGCTTTCTTT.